This T cell receptor beta chain derives from a study of T cells in Graves' hyperthyroidism and ophthalmopathy. Study observations and caveats: Median prediction lead before ophthalmopathy onset was about 6.3 months with the model. Blood samples included most of the expanded thyroid clonotypes exceeding 0.001.

Diagnosis of hyperthyroidism was new in patients aged 18 to 65, and its duration was under 2 months. The TCR beta CDR3 regions underwent amplification using RNA transcripts as the source. The study used the HTBI primer set for a first-round RT-PCR of the TCR CDR3. TCRdb fed the multiplex PCR reads into MiXCR, producing one record per CDR3 protein. The sample records 400,000 to 500,000 distinct CDR3 sequences, about an eighth being singletons. This clonotype showed up many times. The antigen is undetermined. The sample was blood. The receptor was derived from a woman aged 18-29 years with Graves' hyperthyroidism.

The CDR3 DNA reads as TGTGCCAGCAGCTCGGCAGCGGGGGGTGAGGGCTACACCTTC. Translating gives CASSSAAGGEGYTF. The rearrangement links TRBV7-6 to TRBJ1-2, with a weak D call TRBD1 (5 bases). Germline V gene lookup returns CDR1 SGHVS and CDR2 FNYEAQ. CDR3 size: 14 residues. V dropped 4 bases and J dropped 8 bases, with 17 bases sitting between them.